The entry that follows covers one T cell receptor beta chain sequence. This sample is drawn from a study of blood T cell repertoires in COVID-19. Study at large: Samples representing acute and convalescent COVID-19 were sourced from the United States, Italy and Spain. T cells, B-cell-depleted T cells, or PBMCs supplied cDNA or gDNA.

Study processing details: Estimation of nucleated cell counts relied on the amplification of reference gene primers. Assay: immunoSEQ multiplex PCR; the TCRdb copy retains only in-frame clones and omits some. V and J calls and clone size follow that table, whereas D and trimming were derived from the DNA. This sample has 190,000 or so clones; roughly nine tenths occur once, and the top ten carry roughly 2.9%. The CDR3 totals 13 residues. Per the germline V gene, CDR1 is SEHNR and CDR2 is FQNEAQ (reference sequence). The ends lost 5 bases at V and 5 bases at J; junction bases unmatched: 3. The specimen sequenced was peripheral blood. The chain employs TRBV7-9 and TRBJ2-3; 8 bases fit TRBD1. The sequence was collected from a woman aged 30 to 39 with active or convalescent COVID-19. The CDR3 DNA reads TGTGCCAGCAGCCTACAGGGGGGAGATACGCAGTATTTT. The encoded protein is CASSLQGGDTQYF.